The rows below give T cell receptor beta chains drawn from one sample of a study of blood T cell repertoires in COVID-19. Some clones are missing from TCRdb's copy, which holds only in-frame ones; the method was immunoSEQ multiplex PCR. The sample lists 380,000 or so clones, roughly nine tenths occurring once. What was sequenced was peripheral blood. The source of these receptors is a man aged 35-49 years with acute or convalescent COVID-19. CDR3s include the opening cysteine and the closing phenylalanine or tryptophan. The order of the fields is J gene, D gene, V gene, clone size, CDR3 protein, CDR3 DNA. D genes are given only for firm matches. Clone size is stated in some rows and not others, as once, few, many or a class when expanded.

j_call: TRBJ2-3; d_call: TRBD1; v_call: TRBV5-1; clone_size: NA; cdr3_aa: CASSLPGQGVTDTQYF; cdr3_nt: TGCGCCAGCAGCCTACCGGGACAGGGGGTCACAGATACGCAGTATTTT
j_call: TRBJ2-1; d_call: TRBD1; v_call: TRBV11-2; clone_size: NA; cdr3_aa: CASSLRDRGPFSYNEQFF; cdr3_nt: TGTGCCAGCAGCCTCCGGGACAGGGGACCTTTCTCCTACAATGAGCAGTTCTTC
j_call: TRBJ1-1; d_call: NA; v_call: TRBV24-1; clone_size: NA; cdr3_aa: CATSDLGPGHGLNTEAFF; cdr3_nt: TGTGCCACCAGTGATTTAGGCCCGGGACACGGTTTGAACACTGAAGCTTTCTTT
j_call: TRBJ1-2; d_call: NA; v_call: TRBV5-6; clone_size: NA; cdr3_aa: CASSSWGPHYNYGYTF; cdr3_nt: TGTGCCAGCAGCTCGTGGGGCCCTCATTATAACTATGGCTACACCTTC
j_call: TRBJ2-7; d_call: NA; v_call: TRBV27; clone_size: NA; cdr3_aa: CASSPTGEDEQYF; cdr3_nt: TGTGCCAGCAGTCCGACCGGGGAGGACGAGCAGTACTTC
j_call: TRBJ2-1; d_call: NA; v_call: TRBV5-1; clone_size: NA; cdr3_aa: CASSPRERSYNEQFF; cdr3_nt: TGCGCCAGCAGTCCTCGGGAGAGGTCCTACAATGAGCAGTTCTTC
j_call: TRBJ1-2; d_call: NA; v_call: TRBV7-2; clone_size: few; cdr3_aa: CASSRVNLYGYTF; cdr3_nt: TGTGCCAGCAGCCGGGTAAATCTCTATGGCTACACCTTC
j_call: TRBJ2-2; d_call: NA; v_call: TRBV24-1; clone_size: once; cdr3_aa: CATSDYETGELFF; cdr3_nt: TGTGCCACCAGTGATTATGAGACCGGGGAGCTGTTTTTT
j_call: TRBJ2-1; d_call: NA; v_call: TRBV30; clone_size: NA; cdr3_aa: CAWSVEVLEQFF; cdr3_nt: TGTGCCTGGAGTGTAGAGGTCCTTGAGCAGTTCTTC
j_call: TRBJ2-2; d_call: TRBD2; v_call: TRBV20-1; clone_size: NA; cdr3_aa: CSASPSGSMNGELFF; cdr3_nt: TGCAGTGCTAGTCCTAGCGGGAGCATGAACGGGGAGCTGTTTTTT
j_call: TRBJ2-2; d_call: NA; v_call: TRBV30; clone_size: NA; cdr3_aa: CAWSVGRWDTGELFF; cdr3_nt: TGTGCCTGGAGTGTGGGGAGGTGGGACACCGGGGAGCTGTTTTTT
j_call: TRBJ1-5; d_call: TRBD1; v_call: TRBV18; clone_size: NA; cdr3_aa: CASSPNQDRGGQPQHF; cdr3_nt: TGTGCCAGCTCACCTAACCAGGACAGGGGGGGTCAGCCCCAGCATTTT
j_call: TRBJ1-2; d_call: NA; v_call: TRBV15; clone_size: NA; cdr3_aa: CATSRRLGELPNYGYTF; cdr3_nt: TGTGCCACCAGCAGAAGGCTGGGAGAGCTGCCTAACTATGGCTACACCTTC
j_call: TRBJ2-7; d_call: TRBD1; v_call: TRBV28; clone_size: NA; cdr3_aa: CASSFGTGGYEQYF; cdr3_nt: TGTGCCAGCAGTTTTGGGACAGGGGGCTACGAGCAGTACTTC
j_call: TRBJ2-7; d_call: NA; v_call: TRBV15; clone_size: NA; cdr3_aa: CATSRVSVGAEQYF; cdr3_nt: TGTGCCACCAGCAGAGTGAGCGTAGGGGCCGAGCAGTACTTC
j_call: TRBJ2-1; d_call: NA; v_call: TRBV3-1/TRBV3-2; clone_size: NA; cdr3_aa: CASSQDGGFAPSPVNEQFF; cdr3_nt: TGTGCCAGCAGCCAAGATGGGGGCTTCGCCCCCTCTCCGGTCAATGAGCAGTTCTTC
j_call: TRBJ1-2; d_call: NA; v_call: TRBV7-2; clone_size: NA; cdr3_aa: CAKQNGRGANYGYTF; cdr3_nt: TGTGCCAAACAAAACGGACGGGGAGCTAACTATGGCTACACCTTC
j_call: TRBJ2-7; d_call: NA; v_call: TRBV19; clone_size: NA; cdr3_aa: CASSTQQGWYEQYF; cdr3_nt: TGTGCCAGTAGTACCCAACAGGGTTGGTACGAGCAGTACTTC
j_call: TRBJ2-3; d_call: TRBD1; v_call: TRBV4-2; clone_size: once; cdr3_aa: CASSQVSTGGTDTQYF; cdr3_nt: TGTGCCAGCAGCCAAGTATCTACAGGGGGCACAGATACGCAGTATTTT
j_call: TRBJ1-2; d_call: TRBD1; v_call: TRBV30; clone_size: NA; cdr3_aa: CAWTRDRVYKNGYTF; cdr3_nt: TGTGCCTGGACCCGAGACAGGGTATATAAGAATGGCTACACCTTC
j_call: TRBJ2-7; d_call: TRBD2; v_call: TRBV27; clone_size: NA; cdr3_aa: CASSFHSSGSLGIYEQYF; cdr3_nt: TGTGCCAGCAGTTTCCACTCTAGCGGGAGTCTGGGGATCTACGAGCAGTACTTC
j_call: TRBJ2-1; d_call: TRBD2; v_call: TRBV3-1/TRBV3-2; clone_size: NA; cdr3_aa: CASSQDLGTSGSLISYNEQFF; cdr3_nt: TGTGCCAGCAGCCAAGATCTTGGGACTAGCGGGAGCCTGATCTCCTACAATGAGCAGTTCTTC
j_call: TRBJ1-1; d_call: TRBD1; v_call: TRBV7-9; clone_size: NA; cdr3_aa: CASSLGQPKINTEAFF; cdr3_nt: TGTGCCAGCAGCTTGGGACAGCCCAAAATTAACACTGAAGCTTTCTTT
j_call: TRBJ1-3; d_call: NA; v_call: TRBV7-9; clone_size: NA; cdr3_aa: CASSLSLSSGNTIYF; cdr3_nt: TGTGCCAGCAGCCTATCCTTAAGCTCTGGAAACACCATATATTTT
j_call: TRBJ2-5; d_call: TRBD1; v_call: TRBV7-3; clone_size: NA; cdr3_aa: CASSRSGTGGQETQYF; cdr3_nt: TGTGCCAGCAGCCGCTCGGGGACAGGGGGTCAAGAGACCCAGTACTTC
j_call: TRBJ2-3; d_call: NA; v_call: TRBV6-5; clone_size: once; cdr3_aa: CASRRTALTDTQYF; cdr3_nt: TGTGCCAGCAGGAGGACAGCCCTCACAGATACGCAGTATTTT
j_call: TRBJ1-4; d_call: TRBD1; v_call: TRBV30; clone_size: few; cdr3_aa: CAWSWTGRNEKLFF; cdr3_nt: TGTGCCTGGAGTTGGACAGGGAGAAATGAAAAACTGTTTTTT
j_call: TRBJ2-1; d_call: TRBD2; v_call: TRBV7-8; clone_size: NA; cdr3_aa: CASSSLAGVENEQFF; cdr3_nt: TGTGCCAGCAGCTCGCTAGCGGGGGTGGAGAATGAGCAGTTCTTC
j_call: TRBJ2-1; d_call: TRBD2; v_call: TRBV4-1; clone_size: NA; cdr3_aa: CASSLTSGRSNEQFF; cdr3_nt: TGCGCCAGCAGTCTGACTAGCGGGAGAAGCAATGAGCAGTTCTTC
j_call: TRBJ2-7; d_call: TRBD1; v_call: TRBV4-1; clone_size: NA; cdr3_aa: CASSGRTGIYEQYF; cdr3_nt: TGCGCCAGCAGCGGTAGGACAGGGATCTACGAGCAGTACTTC
j_call: TRBJ1-2; d_call: TRBD1; v_call: TRBV19; clone_size: NA; cdr3_aa: CASSIQQGVDYGYTF; cdr3_nt: TGTGCCAGTAGTATCCAACAGGGGGTAGATTATGGCTACACCTTC
j_call: TRBJ2-2; d_call: NA; v_call: TRBV7-3; clone_size: NA; cdr3_aa: CASSWTGTPVTGELFF; cdr3_nt: TGTGCCAGCAGCTGGACCGGGACACCCGTAACCGGGGAGCTGTTTTTT
j_call: TRBJ2-7; d_call: TRBD2; v_call: TRBV27; clone_size: NA; cdr3_aa: CASSRRTSGNNYEQYF; cdr3_nt: TGTGCCAGCAGCCGCAGGACTAGCGGGAACAACTACGAGCAGTACTTC
j_call: TRBJ2-7; d_call: NA; v_call: TRBV5-1; clone_size: NA; cdr3_aa: CASSFTRDTSYEQYF; cdr3_nt: TGCGCCAGCAGCTTCACTAGGGACACTTCCTACGAGCAGTACTTC
j_call: TRBJ2-1; d_call: TRBD2; v_call: TRBV3-1/TRBV3-2; clone_size: NA; cdr3_aa: CASSRTSSDNEQFF; cdr3_nt: TGTGCCAGCAGTCGGACTAGTAGCGACAATGAGCAGTTCTTC
j_call: TRBJ2-2; d_call: TRBD1; v_call: TRBV7-9; clone_size: NA; cdr3_aa: CASSLWDRGTGELFF; cdr3_nt: TGTGCCAGCAGCTTATGGGACAGGGGGACCGGGGAGCTGTTTTTT
j_call: TRBJ2-7; d_call: NA; v_call: TRBV28; clone_size: once; cdr3_aa: CASSGNRGLPPRDEQYF; cdr3_nt: TGTGCCAGCAGCGGAAACCGCGGACTACCCCCCAGGGACGAGCAGTACTTC
j_call: TRBJ2-1; d_call: TRBD2; v_call: TRBV14; clone_size: NA; cdr3_aa: CASSPLAGRRGEQFF; cdr3_nt: TGTGCCAGCAGCCCCCTAGCGGGCCGTCGGGGGGAGCAGTTCTTC
j_call: TRBJ1-1; d_call: NA; v_call: TRBV29-1; clone_size: once; cdr3_aa: CSVDSRLRNTEAFF; cdr3_nt: TGCAGCGTTGATTCTCGGTTGAGGAACACTGAAGCTTTCTTT
j_call: TRBJ2-1; d_call: TRBD1; v_call: TRBV6-4; clone_size: NA; cdr3_aa: CASSGGTGGNEQFF; cdr3_nt: TGTGCCAGCAGTGGTGGGACAGGGGGTAATGAGCAGTTCTTC
j_call: TRBJ1-2; d_call: NA; v_call: TRBV19; clone_size: NA; cdr3_aa: CASSSPRTNEGYGYTF; cdr3_nt: TGTGCCAGTAGTTCCCCGCGGACGAATGAGGGATATGGCTACACCTTC
j_call: TRBJ2-7; d_call: TRBD2; v_call: TRBV5-8; clone_size: few; cdr3_aa: CASSLVGTSFKSSYEQYF; cdr3_nt: TGTGCCAGCAGCTTGGTGGGGACTAGCTTCAAGAGCTCCTACGAGCAGTACTTC
j_call: TRBJ1-2; d_call: TRBD1; v_call: TRBV5-4; clone_size: NA; cdr3_aa: CASSSFTGDYGYTF; cdr3_nt: TGTGCCAGCAGCTCATTTACAGGGGACTATGGCTACACCTTC
j_call: TRBJ2-7; d_call: NA; v_call: TRBV6-5; clone_size: NA; cdr3_aa: CASSSQGLEGSYEQYF; cdr3_nt: TGTGCCAGCAGTTCACAGGGTCTAGAAGGCTCCTACGAGCAGTACTTC
j_call: TRBJ1-2; d_call: TRBD1; v_call: TRBV5-8; clone_size: NA; cdr3_aa: CASSPGQGADGYTF; cdr3_nt: TGTGCCAGCAGCCCCGGACAGGGGGCGGATGGCTACACCTTC
j_call: TRBJ2-7; d_call: NA; v_call: TRBV7-9; clone_size: NA; cdr3_aa: CASSLSPNYEQYF; cdr3_nt: TGTGCCAGCAGCTTGAGCCCCAACTACGAGCAGTACTTC
j_call: TRBJ1-5; d_call: NA; v_call: TRBV30; clone_size: NA; cdr3_aa: CAWTRRGGSNQPQHF; cdr3_nt: TGTGCCTGGACCCGGCGGGGGGGTAGCAATCAGCCCCAGCATTTT
j_call: TRBJ2-5; d_call: TRBD2; v_call: TRBV6-1; clone_size: NA; cdr3_aa: CASSEAWTSGGGETQYF; cdr3_nt: TGTGCCAGCAGTGAAGCTTGGACTAGCGGGGGAGGAGAGACCCAGTACTTC
j_call: TRBJ1-6; d_call: NA; v_call: TRBV9; clone_size: NA; cdr3_aa: CASSARPDLGAYNSPLHF; cdr3_nt: TGTGCCAGCAGCGCCCGACCTGACCTAGGGGCCTATAATTCACCCCTCCACTTT
j_call: TRBJ1-2; d_call: NA; v_call: TRBV30; clone_size: NA; cdr3_aa: CAWSAVEHYGYTF; cdr3_nt: TGTGCCTGGAGTGCGGTTGAGCACTATGGCTACACCTTC
j_call: TRBJ1-1; d_call: NA; v_call: TRBV21-1; clone_size: NA; cdr3_aa: CASSKGRTGDPMNTEAFF; cdr3_nt: TGTGCCAGCAGCAAAGGGCGGACAGGGGACCCCATGAACACTGAAGCTTTCTTT
j_call: TRBJ1-1; d_call: TRBD1; v_call: TRBV27; clone_size: NA; cdr3_aa: CASRDSRTGTRSTEAFF; cdr3_nt: TGTGCCAGCAGGGATTCAAGGACAGGGACGAGGAGCACTGAAGCTTTCTTT
j_call: TRBJ1-2; d_call: NA; v_call: TRBV7-8; clone_size: NA; cdr3_aa: CASSPTGSNYGYTF; cdr3_nt: TGTGCCAGCAGCCCTACAGGGTCTAACTATGGCTACACCTTC
j_call: TRBJ2-5; d_call: TRBD2; v_call: TRBV9; clone_size: NA; cdr3_aa: CASSLSGTFQETQYF; cdr3_nt: TGTGCCAGCAGCCTTAGCGGGACCTTCCAAGAGACCCAGTACTTC
j_call: TRBJ2-4; d_call: TRBD2; v_call: TRBV15; clone_size: NA; cdr3_aa: CATSRDFRLAENIQYF; cdr3_nt: TGTGCCACCAGCAGAGATTTTCGGCTAGCGGAAAACATTCAGTACTTC
j_call: TRBJ1-1; d_call: NA; v_call: TRBV5-1; clone_size: NA; cdr3_aa: CASSLGYRNTEAFF; cdr3_nt: TGCGCCAGCAGCTTGGGGTACAGGAACACTGAAGCTTTCTTT
j_call: TRBJ1-6; d_call: TRBD1; v_call: TRBV18; clone_size: NA; cdr3_aa: CASSLAWDSRYKYNSPLHF; cdr3_nt: TGTGCCAGCTCACTCGCCTGGGACAGTCGCTACAAATATAATTCACCCCTCCACTTT
j_call: TRBJ2-7; d_call: NA; v_call: TRBV19; clone_size: NA; cdr3_aa: CASSIEATNYEQYF; cdr3_nt: TGTGCCAGTAGTATTGAGGCGACCAACTACGAGCAGTACTTC